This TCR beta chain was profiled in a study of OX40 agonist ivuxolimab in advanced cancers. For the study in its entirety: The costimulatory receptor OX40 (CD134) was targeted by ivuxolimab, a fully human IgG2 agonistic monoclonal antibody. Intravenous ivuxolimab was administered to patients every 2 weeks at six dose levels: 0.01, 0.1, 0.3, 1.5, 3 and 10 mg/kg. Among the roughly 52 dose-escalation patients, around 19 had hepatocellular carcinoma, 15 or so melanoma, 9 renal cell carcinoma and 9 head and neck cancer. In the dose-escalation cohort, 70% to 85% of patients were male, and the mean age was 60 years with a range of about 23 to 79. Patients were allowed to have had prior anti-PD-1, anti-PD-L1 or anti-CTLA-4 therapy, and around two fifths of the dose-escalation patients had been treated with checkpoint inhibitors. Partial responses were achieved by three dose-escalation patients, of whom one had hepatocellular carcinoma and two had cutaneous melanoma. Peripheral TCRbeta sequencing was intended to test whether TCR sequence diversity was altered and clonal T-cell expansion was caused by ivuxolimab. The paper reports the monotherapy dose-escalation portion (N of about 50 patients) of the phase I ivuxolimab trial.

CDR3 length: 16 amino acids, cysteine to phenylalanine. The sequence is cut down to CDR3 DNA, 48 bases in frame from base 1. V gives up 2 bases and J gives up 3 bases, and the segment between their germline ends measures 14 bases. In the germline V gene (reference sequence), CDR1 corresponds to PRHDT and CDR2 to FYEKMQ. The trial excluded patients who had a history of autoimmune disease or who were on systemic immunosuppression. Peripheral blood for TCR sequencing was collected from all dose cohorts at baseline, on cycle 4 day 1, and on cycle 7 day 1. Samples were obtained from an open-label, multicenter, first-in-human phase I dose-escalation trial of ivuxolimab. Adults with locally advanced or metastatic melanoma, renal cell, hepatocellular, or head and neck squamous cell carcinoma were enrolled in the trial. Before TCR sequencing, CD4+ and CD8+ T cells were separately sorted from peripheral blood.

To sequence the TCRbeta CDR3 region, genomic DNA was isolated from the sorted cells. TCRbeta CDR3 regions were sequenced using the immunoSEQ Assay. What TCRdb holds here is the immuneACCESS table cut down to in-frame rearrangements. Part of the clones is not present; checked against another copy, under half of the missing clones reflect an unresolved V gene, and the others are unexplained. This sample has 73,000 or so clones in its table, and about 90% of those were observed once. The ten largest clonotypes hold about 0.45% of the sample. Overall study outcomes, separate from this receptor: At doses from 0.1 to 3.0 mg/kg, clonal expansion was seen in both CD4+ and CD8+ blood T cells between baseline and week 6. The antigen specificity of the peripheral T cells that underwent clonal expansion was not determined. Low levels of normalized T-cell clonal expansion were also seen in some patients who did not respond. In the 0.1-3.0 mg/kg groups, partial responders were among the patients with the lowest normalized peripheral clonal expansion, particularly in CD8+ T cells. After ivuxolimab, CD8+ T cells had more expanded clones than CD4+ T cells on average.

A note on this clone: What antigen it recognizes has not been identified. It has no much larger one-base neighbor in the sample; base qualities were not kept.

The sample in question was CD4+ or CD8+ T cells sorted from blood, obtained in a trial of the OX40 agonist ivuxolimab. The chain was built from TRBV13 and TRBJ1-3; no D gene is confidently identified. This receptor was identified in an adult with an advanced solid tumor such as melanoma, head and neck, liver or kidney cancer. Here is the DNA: TGTGCCAGCAGCTTATTATCAGGAACTGTTGGAAACACCATATATTTT. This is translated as CASSLLSGTVGNTIYF.